A selection of T cell receptor beta chains follows, all from one sample in a study of shared clonotypes between healthy human individuals. Assay: immunoSEQ multiplex PCR; the TCRdb copy retains only in-frame clones and omits some. The sample yields about 2 million clones, about 95% seen once. Specimen: naive CD8+ T cells sorted from blood. All receptors derive from a man aged 18-30 years in good health. Both conserved end residues are part of each CDR3. D genes are given only for firm matches. Only some rows state a clone size, as once, few, many or a class for expanded clones.

TRBV10-1,.,TRBJ2-7,TRBD1,TGCGCCAGCCCACTAACGACCGACAGGGATCGACCGACCTCTGGAGAGCAGTACTTC,CASPLTTDRDRPTSGEQYF
TRBV7-6,.,TRBJ2-7,TRBD1,TGTGCCAGCAGTTCGGGACAGGGGAGCTACGAGCAGTACTTC,CASSSGQGSYEQYF
TRBV2,.,TRBJ2-5,TRBD1,TGTGCCAGCAGTGAAGGACAGGGGACCGGGGAGACCCAGTACTTC,CASSEGQGTGETQYF
TRBV10-1,once,TRBJ1-2,TRBD1,TGCGCCAGCAGTGAAACAGGGGATGAGAGCTACACCTTC,CASSETGDESYTF
TRBV5-6,.,TRBJ2-7,TRBD2,TGTGCCAGCAGCCTGGGACTAGCAGTCTACGAGCAGTACTTC,CASSLGLAVYEQYF
TRBV10-2,.,TRBJ2-1,.,TGCGCCAGCAGGGGGCTAGACAATGAGCAGTTCTTC,CASRGLDNEQFF
TRBV4-1,.,TRBJ1-5,.,TGCGCCAGCAGCCAAGATATAAGAGGTCAGCCCCAGCATTTT,CASSQDIRGQPQHF
TRBV7-9,.,TRBJ1-4,.,TGTGCCAGCAGCCCCGACAGAGGGATTAATGAAAAACTGTTTTTT,CASSPDRGINEKLFF
TRBV9,.,TRBJ2-2,.,TGTGCCAGCAGCGTTGGCTCCGGGACCGGGGAGCTGTTTTTT,CASSVGSGTGELFF
TRBV29-1,.,TRBJ2-7,.,TGCAGCGTTGAAGATTGGGGACCTTCAACCTACGAGCAGTACTTC,CSVEDWGPSTYEQYF
TRBV29-1,.,TRBJ2-1,TRBD2,TGCAGCGTTTTCGGACTAGCCCTATCTAGTCGATTATACAATGAGCAGTTCTTC,CSVFGLALSSRLYNEQFF
TRBV6-1,.,TRBJ2-3,.,TGTGCCAGCGGATTAAGGGCAGATACGCAGTATTTT,CASGLRADTQYF
TRBV30,.,TRBJ1-1,.,TGTGCCTTGCAAACAGAGAACACTGAAGCTTTCTTT,CALQTENTEAFF
TRBV27,.,TRBJ1-1,.,TGTGCCAGCAGTTTAAGCGGCAGGCTGAACACTGAAGCTTTCTTT,CASSLSGRLNTEAFF
TRBV30,.,TRBJ2-3,TRBD2,TGTGCTTGGGGACTAGCGGGGGCCCAGGATACGCAGTATTTT,CAWGLAGAQDTQYF
TRBV7-8,once,TRBJ2-3,.,TGTGCCAGCAGCGTGACCGGGGGCACAGATACGCAGTATTTT,CASSVTGGTDTQYF
TRBV6-5,.,TRBJ1-1,.,TGTGCCAGCAGTGACGAGCTGAGAGCGGCTTTCTTT,CASSDELRAAFF
TRBV11-2,.,TRBJ2-7,.,TGTGCCAGCAGCTTTGGACGGGGGAGCTCCTACGAGCAGTACTTC,CASSFGRGSSYEQYF
TRBV9,.,TRBJ2-3,.,TGTGCCAGCAGCGCAGAAGGCACCCTTTGGGATACGCAGTATTTT,CASSAEGTLWDTQYF
TRBV30,.,TRBJ2-1,.,TGTGCCTGGAGTGCGGCGGGCAATGAGCAGTTCTTC,CAWSAAGNEQFF
TRBV4-1,.,TRBJ2-2,.,TGCGCCAGCAGCGAACCGACCGGGGAGCTGTTTTTT,CASSEPTGELFF
TRBV19,.,TRBJ1-1,.,TGTGCCAGTAGTATGGAGGGGCCCAACACTGAAGCTTTCTTT,CASSMEGPNTEAFF
TRBV2,once,TRBJ1-1,TRBD1,TGTGCCAGCAGTTTGGGGACAGGGGCGCCCATGAACACTGAAGCTTTCTTT,CASSLGTGAPMNTEAFF